The entry below describes one T cell receptor beta chain. Its antigen is undetermined. The CDR3 has 14 amino acids. Germline V gene sequence: CDR1 SNHLY, CDR2 FYNNEI. Deletions cut 7 bases from V and 5 bases from J, with 17 bases between. Here immunoSEQ multiplex PCR was the method, and the copy in TCRdb shows in-frame clones only, minus some. The table lists around 980,000 clones, approximately 80% of them singletons. The data are from a study of shared clonotypes between healthy human individuals. Broader study findings: The study found about 5% of naive CD4 clonotypes shared across several donors. It was only blood that was sampled, and tissue repertoires likely differ.

This chain links TRBV2 with TRBJ2-5; the D gene could be TRBD1 or TRBD2 (6 bases each). This TCR came from a man aged 18 to 30 in good health. Some clones in this sample may be carry-over from other donors' samples. Material: memory CD4+ T cells from PBMCs. Subset given: CD45RA-negative fraction. The CDR3 loop is CASTERTGRETQYF. In DNA, the CDR3 is TGTGCCAGCACCGAACGTACAGGGAGGGAGACCCAGTACTTC.